These 11 T cell receptor beta chains share one sample of origin, sequenced in a study of regulatory T cells in long-lasting Graves disease. Sample time point: newly diagnosed GD, antithyroid drugs for less than 3 months. PBMC-derived RNA was used for the TCR library. Library construction for TCR beta used iRepertoire HTBI primers and Arm-PCR of CDR3 regions. Via MiXCR, TCRdb re-called the multiplex PCR reads, giving one row per CDR3 protein. The sample has approximately 440,000 distinct CDR3 sequences; about 16% are singletons. This sample was shared with a second study, whose subject was T cells in Graves' hyperthyroidism and ophthalmopathy.

Sample: peripheral blood mononuclear cells (PBMCs), taken at new diagnosis, from a patient treated with antithyroid drugs. All receptors derive from a man aged 35-49 years with Graves disease.

The table lists this clonotype with many counts. The J gene is TRBJ2-2, the V gene TRBV24-1, with D possibly TRBD1 on 5 matching bases. The CDR3 is 14 residues long. The germline gives CDR1 KGHDR, CDR2 SFDVKD. Trimming shortened V by 1 base and J by 3 bases, and 5 bases separated the two germline ends. The CDR3 region is CATSDFRDTGELFF. CDR3 nucleotides: TGTGCCACCAGTGATTTCAGGGACACCGGGGAGCTGTTTTTT.

This clonotype was picked up many times. The chain combines TRBV28 with TRBJ1-5; D is possibly TRBD1 (5 bases). Germline lookup yields CDR1 MDHEN and CDR2 SYDVKM. CDR3 length: 15 amino acids. Trimming took off 6 bases at V and 7 bases at J, with 19 bases between the two ends. The CDR3 DNA reads TGTGCCAGCAGATTGAGGGGCGCCCTGAGGCAGCCCCAGCATTTT. Translation: CASRLRGALRQPQHF.

The chain is built from TRBV5-4 and TRBJ1-2; D possibly corresponds to TRBD1 (6 bases). V lost 4 bases and J lost 4, with 17 bases in between. The CDR3 has 15 residues. Germline V gene data show CDR1 as SGHNT and CDR2 as YYREEE (reference sequence). DNA of the CDR3: TGTGCCAGCAGCCATCCAGACAGGAAGCTCTATGGCTACACCTTC. It yields the protein CASSHPDRKLYGYTF.

This clonotype was counted a few times. The chain combines TRBV14 with TRBJ2-2, with a possible D match to TRBD2 (5 bases). Germline-derived CDR1 and CDR2 are SGHDN and FVKESK. The CDR3 is 15 amino acids. V lost 6 bases and J lost 8, with 19 bases in between. This CDR3 reads CASRPGLAQSGELFF. In DNA form, the CDR3 reads TGTGCCAGCAGACCTGGACTCGCCCAATCGGGGGAGCTGTTTTTT.

A note on this clonotype: Possible read error: a much larger clone is one base away. The chain joins TRBV11-3 to TRBJ2-7; TRBD2 might be the D (6 bases). CDR1 is SGHNT, CDR2 YENEEA, per germline. The CDR3 covers 12 residues. V shed 5 bases and J shed 7 bases, with 12 bases lying between them. CDR3 amino acids: CASSVRGNEQYF. Here the CDR3 DNA reads TGTGCCAGCAGCGTTCGGGGGAATGAGCAGTACTTC.

In regard to this clonotype: A much larger clone differs from this one at a single base, so this may be a read error. The chain carries TRBV3-1 and TRBJ2-5; 8 nucleotides agree with TRBD2. Germline CDR1 is LGHDT and CDR2 is YNNKEL (reference sequence). The CDR3 has 13 residues. In DNA, the CDR3 is TGTGCCAGCAGAACTAGCGGCCAAGAGGCCCAGTACTTC. Encoded protein: CASRTSGQEAQYF.

This clonotype occurred many times. The chain is built from TRBV19 and TRBJ2-2; 7 nucleotides align to TRBD1. There are 14 residues in the CDR3. Germline lookup yields CDR1 LNHDA and CDR2 SQIVND (reference sequence). Trimming at V came to 4 bases and at J to 7 bases, leaving 6 bases not matched to a gene. This chain's CDR3 is CASSRQGGIGELFF. The CDR3 DNA is TGTGCCAGTAGTAGACAGGGTGGTATCGGGGAGCTGTTTTTT.

The table lists this clonotype with many counts. The genes are TRBV30 and TRBJ2-3; 13 nucleotides match TRBD2. Germline V gene lookup returns CDR1 GTSNPN and CDR2 SVGIG (reference sequence). V lost 4 bases, J lost 5 bases, and 3 bases stayed unmatched. This CDR3 contains 14 residues. CDR3 loop: CAWTRLAGGDTQYF. CDR3 in DNA: TGTGCCTGGACCCGACTAGCGGGAGGAGATACGCAGTATTTT.

The chain joins TRBV14 to TRBJ2-7; no firm D call. Per the germline V gene, CDR1 is SGHDN and CDR2 is FVKESK. With 3 bases removed from V and 6 bases from J, the gap between germline ends came to 15 bases. This CDR3 has 14 residues. This CDR3 reads CASSQGAGLGEQYF. For the CDR3, the DNA is TGTGCCAGCAGCCAGGGCGCCGGTTTGGGCGAGCAGTACTTC.

This clonotype has just a few counts. The rearrangement links TRBV20-1 to TRBJ1-1, with 8 bases matching TRBD1. Germline V gene data show CDR1 as DFQATT and CDR2 as SNEGSKA (reference sequence). The CDR3 consists of 13 residues. J was trimmed by 5 bases and V by 8 bases; bases with no gene match: 10. The CDR3 DNA follows: TGCAGTACAAGGACAGGGCGGCGGACTGAAGCTTTCTTT. Its translation is CSTRTGRRTEAFF.

This clonotype has just a few counts. J is TRBJ1-2 and V is TRBV29-1; D is possibly TRBD1 (5 bases). This CDR3 has 14 amino acids. Trimming took 0 bases from V and 4 from J, leaving 12 bases between them. The V gene's germline CDR1 is SQVTM and CDR2 ANQGSEA. The DNA of the CDR3 is TGCAGCGTTGAAGAGCCGGGACGGATCTATGGCTACACCTTC. Protein: CSVEEPGRIYGYTF.